This TCR beta chain was sequenced in a study of post-analysis software for immune sequencing data. Study in general: Disease trajectories encompassed relapsing-remitting, secondary progressive and progressive-relapsing multiple sclerosis. General observations from the study: Controls showed lower frequencies than patients for roughly five TRBV segments, and TRBV5-6, TRBV5-1 and TRBV20-1 were among these. Diversity measured as normalized Chao1 was significantly lower in multiple sclerosis patients than in controls. F measure grouped same-batch samples tightly together.

This clonotype has just a few counts. Its antigen remains unidentified. The TCR beta cDNA libraries contained unique molecular identifiers. T cells numbering roughly 1 to 10 million yielded roughly 0.5 million cDNA molecules. One entry per CDR3 protein results from TCRdb running MiXCR on the PCR reads. Among 450,000 to 700,000 distinct CDR3 sequences, roughly 40% were seen once, and the ten largest hold about 1.8%. This CDR3 is 16 amino acids long. Trimming took 5 bases from V and 2 from J; bases not matched to a gene: 11. Germline V gene data show CDR1 as LGHDT and CDR2 as YNNKEL (reference sequence).

The chain links TRBV3-1 to TRBJ2-5, with 7 nucleotides matching TRBD2. The sequence was collected from a girl aged 10 to 17 with multiple sclerosis. Input material: blood. CDR3 region: CASSAGRGGSQETQYF. CDR3 bases: TGTGCCAGCAGCGCAGGCCGCGGCGGGAGTCAAGAGACCCAGTACTTC.